This paragraph covers one T cell receptor (beta chain) sequence. This clonotype has a handful of counts. It lacks a known antigen. Per-nucleotide qualities are absent, and no much larger clonotype sits a single base away. The data stem from a study of response to subunit inactivated influenza vaccine (dated by TCRdb to between 2017 and 2018). Regarding the research as a whole: Deep quantitative profiling of the T cell receptor repertoire was used in the study to follow responses to a trivalent subunit inactivated influenza vaccine. General findings and caveats noted by the study authors: According to the authors, only a limited number of new T cells may be recruited by each seasonal influenza vaccination.

The library was made by RT-PCR. The sequencer was an Illumina HiSeq 2500. TCRdb trimmed the raw reads at Q25, called clones with MiXCR and kept productive beta chains. Rows merge per CDR3 protein into single entries with the most common DNA and genes. This sample lists approximately 300,000 distinct CDR3 sequences; 20% to 25% were detected once. The biggest ten clones account for over 9% of the sample. Sequenced here: PBMCs from blood, sampled about 20 months after vaccination. This clonotype was obtained from a man aged 45 to 70 who received an inactivated influenza vaccine. Donor details come from another sample of the same person, matched by shared clones.

CDR3 protein: CASTLNPSYGYTF. The nucleotides are TGTGCCAGCACCCTAAACCCCAGCTATGGCTACACCTTC. The chain was built from TRBV2 and TRBJ1-2; the D gene assignment is ambiguous. For CDR1 and CDR2, the germline V gene lists SNHLY and FYNNEI. There are 13 amino acids in the CDR3, from cysteine to phenylalanine inclusive. Only the CDR3 region is kept as DNA, spanning 39 bases read in frame from base 1. V loses 7 bases, J loses 4 bases, and the germline ends lie 13 bases apart.